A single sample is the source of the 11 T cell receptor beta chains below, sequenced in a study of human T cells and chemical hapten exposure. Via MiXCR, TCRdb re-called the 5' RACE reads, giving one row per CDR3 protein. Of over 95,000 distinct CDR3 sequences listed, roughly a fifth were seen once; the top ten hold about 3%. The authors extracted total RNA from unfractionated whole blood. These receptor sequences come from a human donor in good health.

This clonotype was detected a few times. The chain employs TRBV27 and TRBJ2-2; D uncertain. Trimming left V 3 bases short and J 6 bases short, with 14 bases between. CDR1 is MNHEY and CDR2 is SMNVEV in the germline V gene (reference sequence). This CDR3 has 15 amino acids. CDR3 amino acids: CASSFRVVGAGELFF. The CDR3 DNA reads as TGTGCCAGCAGTTTTCGAGTAGTTGGCGCCGGGGAGCTGTTTTTT.

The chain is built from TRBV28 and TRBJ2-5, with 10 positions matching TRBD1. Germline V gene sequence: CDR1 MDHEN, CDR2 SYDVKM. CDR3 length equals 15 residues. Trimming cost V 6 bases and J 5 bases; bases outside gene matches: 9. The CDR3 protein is CASSLQTGGRETQYF. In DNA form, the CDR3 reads TGTGCCAGCAGCTTACAGACAGGGGGCAGGGAGACCCAGTACTTC.

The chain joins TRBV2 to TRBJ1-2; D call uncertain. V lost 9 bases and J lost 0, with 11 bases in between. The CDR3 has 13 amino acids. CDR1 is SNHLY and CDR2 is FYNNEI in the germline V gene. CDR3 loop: CASKMGANYGYTF. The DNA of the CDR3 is TGTGCCAGTAAAATGGGAGCTAACTATGGCTACACCTTC.

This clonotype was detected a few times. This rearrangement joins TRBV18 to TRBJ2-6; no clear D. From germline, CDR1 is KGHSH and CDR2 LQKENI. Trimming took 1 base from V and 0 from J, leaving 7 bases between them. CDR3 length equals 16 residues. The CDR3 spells CASSPRTVSGANVLTF. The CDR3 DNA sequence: TGTGCCAGCTCACCACGTACCGTCTCTGGGGCCAACGTCCTGACTTTC.

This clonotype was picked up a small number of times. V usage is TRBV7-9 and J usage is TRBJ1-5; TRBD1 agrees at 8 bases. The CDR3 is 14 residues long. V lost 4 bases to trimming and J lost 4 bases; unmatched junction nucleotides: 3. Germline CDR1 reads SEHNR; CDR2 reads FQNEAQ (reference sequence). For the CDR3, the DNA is TGTGCCAGCAGCTCGGACAGGGATAATCAGCCCCAGCATTTT. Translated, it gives CASSSDRDNQPQHF.

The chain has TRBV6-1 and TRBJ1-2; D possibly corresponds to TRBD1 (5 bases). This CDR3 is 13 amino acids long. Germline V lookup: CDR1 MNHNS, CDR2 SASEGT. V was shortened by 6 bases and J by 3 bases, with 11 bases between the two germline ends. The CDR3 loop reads CASRSGRDYGYTF. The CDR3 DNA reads TGTGCCAGCAGGAGCGGCAGGGACTATGGCTACACCTTC.

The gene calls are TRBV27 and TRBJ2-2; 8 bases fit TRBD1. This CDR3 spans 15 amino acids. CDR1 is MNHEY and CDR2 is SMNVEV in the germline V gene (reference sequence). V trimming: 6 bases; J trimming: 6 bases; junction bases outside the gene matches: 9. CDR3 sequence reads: CASRTGAQTAGELFF. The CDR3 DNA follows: TGTGCCAGCAGGACAGGGGCCCAAACCGCCGGGGAGCTGTTTTTT.

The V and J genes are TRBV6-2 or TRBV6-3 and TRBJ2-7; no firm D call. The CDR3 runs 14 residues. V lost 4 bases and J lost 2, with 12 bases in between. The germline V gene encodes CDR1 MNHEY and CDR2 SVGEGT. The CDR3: CASSFGRLTYEQYF. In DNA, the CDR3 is TGTGCCAGCAGTTTCGGGCGACTCACCTACGAGCAGTACTTC.

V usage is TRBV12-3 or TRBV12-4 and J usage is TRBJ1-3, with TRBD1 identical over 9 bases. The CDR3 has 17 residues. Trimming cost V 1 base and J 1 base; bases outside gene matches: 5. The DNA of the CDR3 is TGTGCCAGCAGTTTAGGCGCCGGGACAGGGTCTGGAAACACCATATATTTT. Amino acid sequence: CASSLGAGTGSGNTIYF.

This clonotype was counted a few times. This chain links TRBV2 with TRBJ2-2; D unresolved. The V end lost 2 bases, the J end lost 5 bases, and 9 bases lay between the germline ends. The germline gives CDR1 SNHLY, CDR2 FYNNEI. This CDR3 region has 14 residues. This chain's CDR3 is CASSEIRVTGELFF. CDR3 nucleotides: TGTGCCAGCAGTGAAATACGAGTTACCGGGGAGCTGTTTTTT.

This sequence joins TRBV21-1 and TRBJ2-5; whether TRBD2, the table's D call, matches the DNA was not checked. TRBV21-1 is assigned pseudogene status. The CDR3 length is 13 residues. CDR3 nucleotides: TGTGCCAGGAGGGTGGCGGGAGAGGAGACCCAGTACTTC. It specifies CARRVAGEETQYF.